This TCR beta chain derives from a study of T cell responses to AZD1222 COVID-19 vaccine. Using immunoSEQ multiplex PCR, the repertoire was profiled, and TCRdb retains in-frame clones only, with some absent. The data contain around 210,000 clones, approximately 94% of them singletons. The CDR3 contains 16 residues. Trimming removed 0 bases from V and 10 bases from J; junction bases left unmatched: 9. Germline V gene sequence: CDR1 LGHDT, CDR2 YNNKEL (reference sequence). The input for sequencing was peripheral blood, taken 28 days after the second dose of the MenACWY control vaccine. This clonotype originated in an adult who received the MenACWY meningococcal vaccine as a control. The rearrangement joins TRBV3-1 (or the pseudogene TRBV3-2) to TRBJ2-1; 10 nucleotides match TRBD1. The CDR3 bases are TGTGCCAGCAGCCAAGAGCCCGGGACAGGGGTAGGGGAGCAGTTCTTC. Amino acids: CASSQEPGTGVGEQFF.